This T cell receptor (beta chain) emerged from a study of shared clonotypes between healthy human individuals. With respect to this clone: The likely explanation is a read error, given a far larger clone one base away.

Measured with immunoSEQ multiplex PCR; TCRdb has only the in-frame clones, and not every one. This table has 950,000 to 1,100,000 clones, 70% to 80% appearing once. There are 14 residues in the CDR3. CDR1 and CDR2 (germline): SGHRS, YFSETQ. The TCR was taken from a man younger than 30 in good health. Some clones in this sample may be carry-over from other donors' samples. The sample was memory CD4+ T cells from PBMCs. Subset indicated: CD45RA-negative fraction. The chain employs TRBV5-1 and TRBJ2-3; D call uncertain. The CDR3 here is CATSLVGPGDTQYF. In nucleotides, the CDR3 is TGCGCCACCAGCTTAGTCGGGCCCGGAGATACGCAGTATTTT.